This is a list of T cell receptor beta chains from one sample in a study of blood T cell repertoires in COVID-19. Data came from immunoSEQ multiplex PCR; TCRdb stores just in-frame clones and leaves some out. In the table there are around 64,000 clones, roughly 89% of which are singletons. The material sequenced was peripheral blood. The receptors stem from an elderly woman with acute or convalescent COVID-19. Each CDR3 is given with its conserved first and last residue. The D gene is left open where the match is weak. Expanded clones are given a class, and other clones once, few, many or no size at all.

d_call	clone_size	v_call	j_call	cdr3_aa	cdr3_nt
TRBD1	NA	TRBV10-2	TRBJ1-1	CASSARTGVMNTEAFF	TGCGCCAGCAGTGCCAGGACAGGGGTTATGAACACTGAAGCTTTCTTT
TRBD1	NA	TRBV10-3	TRBJ2-7	CAISESWDRTNEYF	TGTGCCATCAGTGAGTCGTGGGACAGGACTAACGAGTACTTC
NA	NA	TRBV7-9	TRBJ1-5	CASSLAGDFQPQHF	TGTGCCAGCAGCTTAGCCGGGGATTTCCAGCCCCAGCATTTT
NA	NA	TRBV14	TRBJ1-2	CASSQEVRGSGYTF	TGTGCCAGCAGCCAAGAGGTGCGGGGCAGTGGCTACACCTTC
NA	NA	TRBV4-2	TRBJ2-1	CASSQALNEQFF	TGTGCCAGCAGCCAAGCCCTCAATGAGCAGTTCTTC
TRBD1	NA	TRBV29-1	TRBJ1-1	CSADRETTEAFF	TGCAGCGCCGACAGGGAGACCACTGAAGCTTTCTTT
NA	once	TRBV18	TRBJ1-4	CASSPHNGANEKLFF	TGTGCCAGCTCACCACACAATGGAGCTAATGAAAAACTGTTTTTT
NA	NA	TRBV4-1	TRBJ1-1	CASSQDRSARGVSTEAFF	TGCGCCAGCAGCCAAGATCGATCGGCCAGGGGCGTGAGCACTGAAGCTTTCTTT
TRBD1	once	TRBV27	TRBJ2-5	CASTRSRDRGQETQYF	TGTGCCAGCACCCGTAGTCGGGACAGGGGGCAAGAGACCCAGTACTTC
TRBD2	NA	TRBV5-6	TRBJ2-7	CASSLGSAGFSYEQYF	TGTGCCAGCAGCTTGGGGTCAGCGGGGTTCTCCTACGAGCAGTACTTC
NA	NA	TRBV5-8	TRBJ1-5	CASSLGIRGSNQPQHF	TGTGCCAGCAGCCTAGGAATCAGGGGTAGCAATCAGCCCCAGCATTTT
NA	NA	TRBV6-5	TRBJ1-5	CASSWGRVDQPQHF	TGTGCCAGCAGTTGGGGCAGGGTAGATCAGCCCCAGCATTTT
NA	NA	TRBV2	TRBJ1-2	CASSEAGRGDYGYTF	TGTGCCAGCAGTGAAGCCGGGCGGGGAGACTATGGCTACACCTTC
TRBD2	NA	TRBV27	TRBJ2-1	CASSPYGRGSRSEQFF	TGTGCCAGCAGTCCTTACGGGCGGGGGTCCCGGAGTGAGCAGTTCTTC
NA	NA	TRBV21-1	TRBJ2-5	CASSNGPDRPFSGSSQNHLETQYF	TGTGCCAGCAGCAATGGCCCCGACAGGCCGTTTAGCGGGAGTTCCCAGAACCACCTAGAGACCCAGTACTTC
NA	once	TRBV7-2	TRBJ1-2	CASSLGVDSYGYTF	TGTGCCAGCAGCTTAGGAGTCGATAGCTATGGCTACACCTTC
NA	few	TRBV6-1	TRBJ1-2	CASSFSQVIGGYTF	TGTGCCAGCAGTTTCAGTCAGGTTATAGGTGGCTACACCTTC
NA	NA	TRBV5-4	TRBJ1-1	CASSWGVNTEAFF	TGTGCCAGCAGCTGGGGGGTGAACACTGAAGCTTTCTTT